The 28 T cell receptor beta chains listed next were all sequenced from one sample in a study of OX40 agonist ivuxolimab in advanced cancers. Sequencing was performed with immunoSEQ multiplex PCR; in TCRdb, only in-frame clones are kept and a portion is missing. This table has roughly 60,000 clones, 86% appearing once. The starting material was CD4+ or CD8+ T cells sorted from blood, obtained in a trial of the OX40 agonist ivuxolimab. Every receptor here comes from an adult with an advanced solid tumor such as melanoma, head and neck, liver or kidney cancer.

This clone appeared once. The chain has TRBV2 and TRBJ2-1; D call uncertain. V shed 4 bases and J shed 8 bases, with 6 bases lying between them. Germline CDR1 is SNHLY and CDR2 is FYNNEI. This CDR3 region has 11 residues. CDR3 in amino acids: CASSAWDEQFF. CDR3 sequence (DNA): TGTGCCAGCAGTGCCTGGGATGAGCAGTTCTTC.

This clone was recorded only once. V is TRBV5-8 and J is TRBJ1-4, with a tentative D call TRBD1 (5 bases). In germline, CDR1 is SGHTS, CDR2 YDEGEE. The CDR3 is made up of 16 amino acids. Deletions cut 0 bases from V and 0 bases from J, with 9 bases between. CDR3 coding DNA: TGTGCCAGCAGCTTGGGCAGGGTTGCAACTAATGAAAAACTGTTTTTT. It codes for CASSLGRVATNEKLFF.

The V and J genes are TRBV2 and TRBJ1-1; 9 bases are a match to TRBD1. The CDR3 loop spans 15 amino acids. Germline V lookup: CDR1 SNHLY, CDR2 FYNNEI. V was pared by 6 bases and J by 3 bases, with 8 bases of the junction left unmatched. This CDR3 is CASSERGQGYTEAFF. The CDR3 nucleotides read TGTGCCAGCAGCGAACGGGGACAGGGCTACACTGAAGCTTTCTTT.

V gene TRBV28 combines with J gene TRBJ2-7, with D possibly TRBD2 on 6 matching bases. CDR1 is MDHEN and CDR2 is SYDVKM in the germline V gene. V shed 5 bases and J shed 3 bases, with 17 bases lying between them. The CDR3 has 15 amino acids. For the CDR3, the DNA is TGTGCCAGCAGTACCTTGACGGGAGTTTACTACGAGCAGTACTTC. Residues: CASSTLTGVYYEQYF. The entire variable domain, with the rest obtained from reference TRBV28 and TRBJ2-7, is as follows: DVKVTQSSRYLVKRTGEKVFLECVQDMDHENMFWYRQDPGLGLRLIYFSYDVKMKEKGDIPEGYSVSREKKERFSLILESASTNQTSMYLCASSTLTGVYYEQYFGPGTRLTVT.

The gene calls are TRBV5-1 and TRBJ1-5, with D perhaps matching TRBD1 (5 bases). Trimming took 4 bases from V and 0 from J, leaving 11 bases between them. CDR1 is SGHRS, CDR2 YFSETQ, per germline. The CDR3 covers 15 residues. Here the CDR3 reads CASSPLDSSNQPQHF. In DNA, the CDR3 is TGCGCCAGCAGCCCCCTTGACAGTAGCAATCAGCCCCAGCATTTT.

The V and J genes are TRBV28 and TRBJ1-2, with D hard to call. CDR1 is MDHEN, CDR2 SYDVKM, per germline. This CDR3 is 12 amino acids long. Deletions cut 7 bases from V and 8 bases from J, with 14 bases between. The CDR3, as DNA: TGTGCCAGCACCCCCTCATGGGTCGGCTACACCTTC. It yields the protein CASTPSWVGYTF.

This clone appeared a few times. This rearrangement joins TRBV27 to TRBJ2-7, with D unresolved. Between the trimmed V and J ends, which lost 5 bases and 0 bases, there was a span of 11 bases. Germline assignment: CDR1 MNHEY and CDR2 SMNVEV (reference sequence). The CDR3 is 14 amino acids. CDR3 in amino acids: CASSRALYSYEQYF. DNA of the CDR3: TGTGCCAGCAGTCGAGCCTTGTACTCCTACGAGCAGTACTTC.

The rearrangement joins TRBV5-6 to TRBJ2-3; 9 bases fit TRBD1. The CDR3 has 17 residues. The V gene's germline CDR1 is SGHDT and CDR2 YYEEEE. V shed 4 bases and J 2 bases; nucleotides not matched to a gene: 11. CDR3 amino acids: CASSPRFRDRVTDTQYF. CDR3 in DNA: TGTGCCAGCAGCCCCCGTTTTCGGGACAGGGTCACAGATACGCAGTATTTT.

The rearrangement uses TRBV11-2 and TRBJ2-5; D unclear. Germline V gene lookup returns CDR1 SGHAT and CDR2 FQNNGV. Between the trimmed V and J ends, which lost 1 base and 2 bases, there was a span of 5 bases. The CDR3 sequence is 13 residues long. The CDR3 DNA reads as TGTGCCAGCAGCTTAGCACTGCAAGAGACCCAGTACTTC. Its protein is CASSLALQETQYF.

This rearrangement joins TRBV15 to TRBJ2-7, with TRBD1 identical over 7 bases. Germline trimming cut 0 bases from V and 6 bases from J; bases unmatched to any gene: 11. The CDR3 has 16 residues. Per germline, CDR1 LNHNV and CDR2 YYDKDF (reference sequence). CDR3 region: CATSRDWETGFLEQYF. The CDR3 nucleotides are TGTGCCACCAGCAGAGATTGGGAGACAGGGTTCCTCGAGCAGTACTTC.

This sequence joins TRBV19 and TRBJ1-2; TRBD1 matches 7 bases. Trimming cost V 4 bases and J 7 bases; bases outside gene matches: 18. Per the germline V gene, CDR1 is LNHDA and CDR2 is SQIVND (reference sequence). The CDR3 has 17 residues. CDR3 amino acids: CASSTLPGQLIPSGYTF. CDR3 coding DNA: TGTGCCAGTAGTACCTTACCGGGACAGCTTATTCCCTCTGGCTACACCTTC.

The table lists this clone with a count of one. At one of its ends the junction is not consistent with the germline gene, which may arise from a read error. The rearrangement links TRBV15 to TRBJ2-7; a weak D match, TRBD2 (6 bases). Germline V gene lookup returns CDR1 LNHNV and CDR2 YYDKDF (reference sequence). CDR3 length: 15 residues. CDR3 protein: CAASRVSGGSYEQYF. CDR3 nucleotide sequence: TGTGCCGCCAGCAGAGTTAGCGGCGGCTCCTACGAGCAGTACTTC.

A single count supports this clone. The chain is built from TRBV5-6 and TRBJ2-3, with 9 bases lining up with TRBD1. CDR1 is SGHDT, CDR2 YYEEEE, per germline. V was clipped by 2 bases and J by 2 bases; unmatched bases: 3. The CDR3 contains 15 residues. The chain's CDR3 is CASSLRTGATDTQYF. Written as DNA, the CDR3 is TGTGCCAGCAGCTTAAGGACAGGGGCCACAGATACGCAGTATTTT.

The chain is built from TRBV5-4 and TRBJ2-5, with 9 bases that match TRBD2. J gave up 4 bases and V 4 bases, and 8 bases lay outside the gene matches. Germline V lookup: CDR1 SGHNT, CDR2 YYREEE (reference sequence). The CDR3 is 15 amino acids. CDR3 nucleotides: TGTGCCAGCAGCCCCGCAGCGGGAGGTCGAGAGACCCAGTACTTC. As protein: CASSPAAGGRETQYF.

This chain uses TRBV5-8 with TRBJ1-2; D perhaps matches TRBD1 (6 bases). Per germline, CDR1 SGHTS and CDR2 YDEGEE. This CDR3 is 11 amino acids long. V was trimmed by 4 bases and J by 7 bases, leaving 8 bases between them. CDR3 sequence reads: CASSRTAGYTF. The DNA for the CDR3 is TGTGCCAGCAGCCGGACAGCTGGCTACACCTTC. Full variable domain (missing parts from reference TRBV5-8 and TRBJ1-2): EAGVTQSPTHLIKTRGQQATLRCSPISGHTSVYWYQQALGLGLQFLLWYDEGEERNRGNFPPRFSGRQFPNYSSELNVNALELEDSALYLCASSRTAGYTFGSGTRLTVV.

The chain uses TRBV28 and TRBJ1-2; unclear D gene. Per the germline V gene, CDR1 is MDHEN and CDR2 is SYDVKM. There are 12 residues in the CDR3. The V end was cut by 1 base, the J end by 5 bases, with 5 bases between. The CDR3 bases are TGTGCCAGCAGTTTATCCCCTTATGGCTACACCTTC. This codes for CASSLSPYGYTF.

The chain carries TRBV7-9 and TRBJ2-7; 8 bases are shared with TRBD1. This CDR3 region has 14 residues. Germline V CDR1 and CDR2: SEHNR, FQNEAQ (reference sequence). J was trimmed by 0 bases and V by 3 bases; bases with no gene match: 1. The DNA of the CDR3 is TGTGCCAGCAGCTTTACAGGGGGCTCCTACGAGCAGTACTTC. Amino acids: CASSFTGGSYEQYF.

This chain joins TRBV7-2 and TRBJ1-6; 8 nucleotides match TRBD1. The CDR3 covers 16 residues. Germline CDR1 and CDR2: SGHTA and FQGNSA. The trim removed 5 bases at V and 9 bases at J, leaving 12 bases unmatched. CDR3 DNA sequence: TGTGCCAGCAGCGCACGACAGGGGAGCCTTAGTTCACCCCTCCACTTT. Its translation is CASSARQGSLSSPLHF. The whole variable domain, remainder taken from reference TRBV7-2 and TRBJ1-6, is GAGVSQSPSNKVTEKGKDVELRCDPISGHTALYWYRQSLGQGLEFLIYFQGNSAPDKSGLPSDRFSAERTGGSVSTLTIQRTQQEDSAVYLCASSARQGSLSSPLHFGNGTRLTVT.

J is TRBJ2-3 and V is TRBV10-3; D gene unclear. CDR1 ENHRY and CDR2 SYGVKD come from the germline V gene. Trimming removed 4 bases from V and 4 bases from J, with 6 bases in between. The CDR3 runs 12 residues. The CDR3 sequence is CAISVASDTQYF. The CDR3 DNA reads as TGTGCCATCAGTGTCGCGTCAGATACGCAGTATTTT.

V is TRBV15 and J is TRBJ2-7, with 9 bases fitting TRBD1. This CDR3 spans 15 amino acids. The germline V gene has CDR1 LNHNV and CDR2 YYDKDF (reference sequence). With V trimmed by 3 bases and J by 6 bases, 9 bases remained unmatched. In nucleotides, the CDR3 is TGTGCCACCAGCAGTGACCATTTGACAGGGGGCGAGCAGTACTTC. Translating it yields CATSSDHLTGGEQYF.

The CDR3 DNA reads as TGTGCCAGCAGTTTAACTGGGCACCTGGACTTAACCTACGAGCAGTACTTC. Protein sequence: CASSLTGHLDLTYEQYF. The J gene is TRBJ2-7, the V gene TRBV28; maybe TRBD2 (5 bases). Germline lookup yields CDR1 MDHEN and CDR2 SYDVKM. Deletions cut 2 bases from V and 2 bases from J, with 19 bases between. The CDR3 sequence is 17 residues long.

The rearrangement links TRBV19 to TRBJ2-7; no firm D call. The CDR3 is made up of 13 amino acids. The germline V gene has CDR1 LNHDA and CDR2 SQIVND (reference sequence). The ends were cut back, 5 bases at V and 2 bases at J, with 10 bases in the middle. As DNA, the CDR3 is TGTGCCAGTAGTCTATCGGCCCCCTACGAGCAGTACTTC. Translation: CASSLSAPYEQYF.

The J gene is TRBJ2-1, the V gene TRBV7-9; 7 positions match TRBD1. The junction had 6 bases not matched to a gene; V was cut back by 5 bases and J by 5 bases. This CDR3 comprises 14 residues. Per the germline V gene, CDR1 is SEHNR and CDR2 is FQNEAQ (reference sequence). CDR3 region: CASSPTGANNEQFF. In nucleotides, the CDR3 is TGTGCCAGCAGCCCCACAGGGGCGAACAATGAGCAGTTCTTC.

This CDR3 is CASSEFRGSANTEAFF. The CDR3 DNA reads TGCGCCAGCAGTGAGTTCCGGGGCTCGGCTAACACTGAAGCTTTCTTT. The chain has TRBV10-1 and TRBJ1-1, with D perhaps TRBD1 (5 bases). Between the trimmed V and J ends, which lost 1 base and 2 bases, there was a span of 14 bases. There are 16 residues in the CDR3. CDR1 is WNHNN and CDR2 is SYGVQD in the germline V gene (reference sequence).

J is TRBJ2-7 and V is TRBV6-5; perhaps TRBD2 as D (5 bases). CDR3 length equals 14 residues. V lost 0 bases, J lost 0 bases, and 6 bases lay in between. Germline V gene lookup returns CDR1 MNHEY and CDR2 SVGAGI. CDR3 in amino acids: CASSYSGSSYEQYF. The CDR3 coding sequence is TGTGCCAGCAGTTACTCGGGGAGCTCCTACGAGCAGTACTTC.

The CDR3 sequence is CASSSTTSGNTDTQYF. CDR3 nucleotide sequence: TGTGCCAGCAGTTCTACGACTAGCGGGAACACAGATACGCAGTATTTT. The chain combines TRBV6-5 with TRBJ2-3, with 11 bases matching TRBD2. This CDR3 is 16 amino acids long. Trimming at V came to 4 bases and at J to 2 bases, leaving 5 bases not matched to a gene. Germline V gene data show CDR1 as MNHEY and CDR2 as SVGAGI.

The chain joins TRBV6-5 to TRBJ2-7, with D unresolved. Trimming took 6 bases from V and 2 from J, leaving 14 bases between them. This CDR3 contains 14 residues. The germline V gene has CDR1 MNHEY and CDR2 SVGAGI. The CDR3 sequence is CASRRPGEPYEQYF. The CDR3 DNA sequence: TGTGCCAGCAGAAGACCGGGCGAGCCCTACGAGCAGTACTTC.

This sequence joins TRBV15 and TRBJ2-4; D uncertain. CDR1 and CDR2 from the germline V gene are LNHNV and YYDKDF (reference sequence). Trimming pared 0 bases from V and 9 bases from J, leaving 9 bases between. The CDR3 totals 13 residues. CDR3 in amino acids: CATSRDPLGIQYF. The CDR3 coding sequence is TGTGCCACCAGCAGAGACCCCCTTGGCATTCAGTACTTC.